Each of the 27 T cell receptor beta chains below was sequenced from the same sample in a study of CD8+ T cells in alopecia areata. Extraction and reverse transcription of RNA yielded cDNA as the sequencing template. Data came from immunoSEQ multiplex PCR; TCRdb stores just in-frame clones and leaves some out. This repertoire lists about 300,000 clones without singletons; 0.9% to 1.5% sits in the top ten. The sorting of pooled cutaneous lymph node cells relied on CD4, CD8alpha, NKG2D, NKG2ACE and other markers. Sequenced material: CD4+ T cells sorted from a lymph node. These receptors came from a C3H/HeJ mouse with alopecia areata. MHC haplotype: H2-k.

This clone was seen at least ten times. Mouse names are used for the genes. This CDR3 is also generated by other DNA sequences in the sample. The CDR3 is CASSIDKYEQYF. CDR3 DNA (partial): TGTGCCAGCAGTATAGACAAATAT. This rearrangement joins TRBV19 to TRBJ2-7, with D hard to call. The CDR3 end is not reached by the read, which stops 4 residues before it; the germline J gene fills it in. Looked up from germline, CDR1 is FNHDT and CDR2 is SITEND (reference sequence). The length of the CDR3 is 12 residues.

Details on this clone: Mouse gene names and germline throughout. Read sequence stops 4 residues before the CDR3 end, and the germline J gene provides the missing end. The V call is TRBV19, the J call TRBJ1-2; 10 bases align to TRBD1. The CDR3 covers 15 residues. Germline trimming cut 5 bases from V and 2 bases from J; bases unmatched to any gene: 6. Germline V lookup: CDR1 FNHDT, CDR2 SITEND (reference sequence). The CDR3 DNA, read in part, is TGTGCCAGCAGCCCGGGGACAGGGGCGAACTCC. Its protein product is CASSPGTGANS. The whole CDR3 protein is CASSPGTGANSDYTF. Looking up the rest from reference TRBV19 and TRBJ1-2 gives the full variable domain: GGIITQTPKFLIGQEGQKLTLKCQQNFNHDTMYWYRQDSGKGLRLIYYSITENDLQKGDLSEGYDASREKKSSFSLTVTSAQKNEMAVFLCASSPGTGANSDYTFGSGTRLLVI.

The sample holds a few counts of this clone. Gene names refer to mouse genes. The CDR3 end is not reached by the read, which stops 4 residues before it; the germline J gene fills it in. This chain uses TRBV13-3 with TRBJ2-4; D may be TRBD2 (7 bases). Germline V gene data show CDR1 as NNHDY and CDR2 as SYVADS. Deletions cut 3 bases from V and 3 bases from J, with 8 bases between. This CDR3 contains 13 residues. Partial CDR3 DNA: TGTGCCAGCAGTGGGGGGGCCCAAAAC. It is translated as CASSGGAQN. The complete CDR3 reads CASSGGAQNTLYF.

As regards this clone: A read error is possible here, since a much larger clone lies one base away. Gene names are mouse gene names. The same CDR3 can be traced to other DNA sequences in this sample. The part of the CDR3 DNA that was read is TGTGCCAGCAGGACTGGGGGCTATGCT. It yields the protein CASRTGGYA. The whole CDR3 sequence is CASRTGGYAEQFF. V usage is TRBV19 and J usage is TRBJ2-1; TRBD2 matches at 9 bases. Read sequence stops 4 residues before the CDR3 end, and the germline J gene provides the missing end. Germline CDR1 is FNHDT and CDR2 is SITEND (reference sequence). CDR3 length equals 13 residues. With V trimmed by 5 bases and J by 3 bases, 0 bases remained unmatched.

This clone has ten or more counts. All gene names here are mouse names. Read sequence stops 4 residues before the CDR3 end, and the germline J gene provides the missing end. This chain uses TRBV31 with TRBJ1-2; possible D gene TRBD1, 5 bases. Trimming removed 5 bases at V and 0 bases at J, with 7 bases between. CDR3 size: 12 residues. Germline-derived CDR1 and CDR2 are GKSSPN and SITVG. CDR3 DNA (partial): TGTGCCTGGGACAGTGCAAACTCC. Translated: CAWDSANS. From start to end, the CDR3 is CAWDSANSDYTF. Full variable domain (remainder filled in from reference TRBV31 and TRBJ1-2): AQTIHQWPVAEIKAVGSPLSLGCTIKGKSSPNLYWYWQATGGTLQQLFYSITVGQVESVVQLNLSASRPKDDQFILSTEKLLLSHSGFYLCAWDSANSDYTFGSGTRLLVI.

This clone was seen a few times. Any gene name here is a mouse gene name. The read ends 4 residues shy of where the CDR3 ends; the end is completed using the germline J gene. The J gene is TRBJ2-2, the V gene TRBV13-2; TRBD2 agrees at 10 bases. CDR1 and CDR2 (germline): NNHNN, SYGAGS (reference sequence). V trimming: 1 base; J trimming: 0 bases; junction bases outside the gene matches: 3. The CDR3 spans 17 residues. The CDR3 reads CASGDPGLGTNTGQLYF. The CDR3 DNA, read in part, is TGTGCCAGCGGTGATCCGGGACTGGGGACAAACACCGGG.

Concerning this clone: It may be a read error: a sequence one base away is much more abundant. Germline and genes here are mouse. The CDR3 end lies 4 residues beyond the end of the read and is filled in from the germline J gene. The chain has TRBV13-1 and TRBJ1-2; weak D call: TRBD1 (5 bases). Germline V gene data show CDR1 as NSHNY and CDR2 as SYGAGN. This CDR3 comprises 11 residues. The sequenced part of the CDR3 DNA is TGTGCCAGCAGGGACAACTAC. It codes for CASRDNY. The complete CDR3 protein is CASRDNYDYTF.

This clone turned up a few times. The germline and genes are mouse ones. The CDR3 end lies 3 residues beyond the end of the read and is filled in from the germline J gene. The sample has other DNA sequences that encode this CDR3 too. The J gene is TRBJ1-6, the V gene TRBV5, with TRBD1 matching 7 bases. TRBJ1-6 is an ORF for which the function is uncertain. This CDR3 has 15 residues. V was pared by 1 base and J by 4 bases, with 1 base of the junction left unmatched. Germline V gives CDR1 LGHNA, CDR2 YNLKQL (reference sequence). The sequenced CDR3 bases are TGTGCCAGCAGCCAAGCGGGACAGTATAATTCGCCC. This codes for CASSQAGQYNSP. The entire CDR3 protein is CASSQAGQYNSPLYF.

As concerns this clone: The genes are named according to mouse. The read halts 4 residues ahead of the CDR3 end, with the missing end drawn from the germline J gene. The chain carries TRBV13-1 and TRBJ2-5; 7 bases agree with TRBD2. Unmatched junction bases numbered 2, after V lost 0 bases and J lost 1 base. This CDR3 is built from 15 residues. CDR1 is NSHNY, CDR2 SYGAGN, per germline. CDR3 bases read: TGTGCCAGCAGTGATGGTGGGGGGTACCAAGAC. Its translation is CASSDGGGYQD. The CDR3, in full, reads CASSDGGGYQDTQYF.

Note on this clone: Gene names and germline refer to mouse. The read falls 3 residues short of the CDR3 end, and the missing part is taken from the germline J gene. The chain joins TRBV19 to TRBJ1-6; 8 bases are a match to TRBD1. TRBJ1-6 is an open reading frame whose function is uncertain. The CDR3 is made up of 15 amino acids. CDR1 and CDR2 from the germline V gene are FNHDT and SITEND (reference sequence). V dropped 3 bases and J dropped 4; count of bases not matched to a gene: 3. CDR3 DNA (partial): TGTGCCAGCAGTACGACAGGGGATTATAATTCGCCC. It is translated as CASSTTGDYNSP. The full CDR3 protein reads CASSTTGDYNSPLYF.

As concerns this clone: The germline and genes are mouse ones. The read finishes 3 residues shy of the CDR3 end, and the germline J gene is used to complete it. The chain is built from TRBV5 and TRBJ1-6, with 7 bases matching TRBD1. TRBJ1-6 is known as an ORF, though its function is uncertain. With V trimmed by 4 bases and J by 4 bases, 4 bases remained unmatched. The CDR3 loop spans 15 amino acids. Germline assignment: CDR1 LGHNA and CDR2 YNLKQL (reference sequence). CDR3 loop: CASSPGTVYNSPLYF. Incomplete CDR3 DNA: TGTGCCAGCAGCCCCGGGACAGTATATAATTCGCCC.

Worth noting for this clone: Gene labels here are mouse ones. The read is 3 residues too short to cover the CDR3 end, so that end is filled in from the germline J gene. The chain carries TRBV29 and TRBJ1-6; 7 nucleotides match TRBD1. TRBJ1-6 is an ORF, and what it does is uncertain. In germline, CDR1 is MSHET, CDR2 SYDVDS. The CDR3 has 11 residues. CDR3 DNA, as far as it was read: TGTGCTAGCAGTTCCCAGGGGGCC. Protein: CASSSQGA. The whole CDR3 region reads CASSSQGALYF.

For this clone: The gene symbols are mouse symbols. With the read ending 4 residues before the CDR3 end, the germline J gene is used to fill in that end. The V gene is TRBV4, the J gene TRBJ2-7; the D gene is possibly TRBD2 (7 bases). The CDR3 is 14 residues long. Germline V gives CDR1 LGHDT, CDR2 YNNKQL (reference sequence). V lost 4 bases and J lost 3, with 13 bases in between. The sequenced part of the CDR3 DNA is TGTGCCAGCAGCTTCCGGGGGGCACACTAT. Its translation: CASSFRGAHY. The entire CDR3 reads CASSFRGAHYEQYF.

Comments on this clone: Gene names denote mouse genes. The sequenced part of the CDR3 DNA is TGTGCCAGCTCCGCTGGGGAAAACACCGGG. Translated: CASSAGENTG. The whole CDR3 reads CASSAGENTGQLYF. This chain joins TRBV12-1 and TRBJ2-2; D is perhaps TRBD2 (6 bases). The read ends 4 residues early relative to the CDR3; the germline J gene fills the gap. Germline V gene lookup returns CDR1 SGHSN and CDR2 HYEKVE. Between the trimmed V and J ends, which lost 4 bases and 1 base, there was a span of 9 bases. This CDR3 comprises 14 residues. The variable domain in full, completed from reference TRBV12-1 and TRBJ2-2, reads DSGVVQSPRHIIKEKGGRSVLTCIPISGHSNVVWYQQTLGKELKFLIQHYEKVERDKGFLPSRFSVQQFDDYHSEMNMSALELEDSAMYFCASSAGENTGQLYFGEGSKLTVL.

With regard to this clone: Genes and germline are mouse. The read terminates 4 residues before the CDR3 end, so the remaining end is supplied by the germline J gene. This specimen includes other DNA sequences encoding the same CDR3. The chain employs TRBV13-2 and TRBJ2-2; TRBD2 matches 10 bases. Germline V gives CDR1 NNHNN, CDR2 SYGAGS (reference sequence). The junction had 1 base not matched to a gene; V was cut back by 3 bases and J by 2 bases. CDR3 length: 15 amino acids. Partial CDR3 DNA: TGTGCCAGCGGTGGGGGACTGGGGAACACCGGG. As protein: CASGGGLGNTG. The whole CDR3 is CASGGGLGNTGQLYF.

Comments on this clone: Germline and genes: mouse. The read ends 4 residues shy of where the CDR3 ends; the end is completed using the germline J gene. The chain couples TRBV13-2 to TRBJ2-1, with D maybe TRBD1 (6 bases). Germline V lookup: CDR1 NNHNN, CDR2 SYGAGS (reference sequence). The V end was cut by 4 bases, the J end by 3 bases, with 8 bases between. The CDR3 has 13 residues. The CDR3 sequence is CASGPGVYAEQFF. The CDR3 DNA, read in part, is TGTGCCAGCGGTCCAGGGGTCTATGCT.

A remark on this clone: Mouse gene names apply. The read ends 4 residues shy of where the CDR3 ends; the end is completed using the germline J gene. The chain joins TRBV13-3 to TRBJ2-3; D call uncertain. Germline CDR1 NNHDY, CDR2 SYVADS. The CDR3 consists of 11 residues. The CDR3 region is CASRTKETLYF. Incomplete CDR3 DNA: TGTGCCAGCAGGACAAAAGAA.

As concerns this clone: Gene and germline names: mouse. From the germline J gene comes the end of the CDR3, since the read stops 4 residues before it. The rearrangement joins TRBV3 to TRBJ2-1, with D perhaps matching TRBD1 (7 bases). The CDR3 loop spans 15 amino acids. Per germline, CDR1 SNHLY and CDR2 FYNGKV (reference sequence). The V and J ends lost 1 base and 4 bases respectively, with 11 bases between them. The DNA read from the CDR3 is TGTGCCAGCAGCTTAGAGGGGGCTGGATATGCT. Translation: CASSLEGAGYA. The whole CDR3 reads CASSLEGAGYAEQFF.

Points on this clone: Any gene name here is a mouse gene name. The read is 4 residues too short to cover the CDR3 end, so that end is filled in from the germline J gene. Other DNA sequences in this specimen translate into the identical CDR3. The genes are TRBV19 and TRBJ2-2; 8 bases align to TRBD1. The length of the CDR3 is 15 residues. Germline trimming cut 2 bases from V and 2 bases from J; bases unmatched to any gene: 2. Per germline, CDR1 FNHDT and CDR2 SITEND (reference sequence). The sequenced part of the CDR3 DNA is TGTGCCAGCAGTATCCAGGGGGCGAACACCGGG. It translates to CASSIQGANTG. The complete CDR3 sequence is CASSIQGANTGQLYF.

This clone was counted only a few times. Each gene name is a mouse one. Read sequence stops 4 residues before the CDR3 end, and the germline J gene provides the missing end. The sample carries other DNA sequences with the same CDR3. V and J are TRBV1 and TRBJ2-7, with D perhaps matching TRBD2 (6 bases). The CDR3 contains 14 residues. V gave up 4 bases and J gave up 0 bases, with 10 bases separating them. CDR1 and CDR2 (germline): NSQYPW, LRSPGD (reference sequence). CDR3: CTCSVTGSSYEQYF. The part of the CDR3 DNA that was read is TGCACCTGCAGTGTTACTGGGAGCTCCTAT.

The table lists this clone with a few counts. The gene names here belong to mouse. The read comes to an end 4 residues before the CDR3 does, leaving the germline J gene to fill in the end. The V gene is TRBV19, the J gene TRBJ2-7; 8 bases fit TRBD2. The V segment lost 2 bases and the J segment 0 bases; nucleotides outside the gene matches: 4. Germline CDR1 and CDR2: FNHDT and SITEND (reference sequence). This CDR3 comprises 15 residues. The part of the CDR3 DNA that was read is TGTGCCAGCAGTATTGGGACTGGCCGCTCCTAT. Its translation is CASSIGTGRSY. The CDR3 in full is CASSIGTGRSYEQYF.

Points on this clone: The listed genes are named as in mouse. The read ends 4 residues early relative to the CDR3; the germline J gene fills the gap. The chain links TRBV1 to TRBJ2-7; 7 nucleotides align to TRBD2. From germline, CDR1 is NSQYPW and CDR2 LRSPGD (reference sequence). V lost 4 bases, J lost 2 bases, and 2 bases stayed unmatched. CDR3 length equals 13 residues. The CDR3 sequence is CTCSDWGPYEQYF. The sequenced CDR3 bases are TGCACCTGCAGTGACTGGGGCCCCTAT. Full variable domain (rest looked up from reference TRBV1 and TRBJ2-7): VTLLEQNPRWRLVPRGQAVNLRCILKNSQYPWMSWYQQDLQKQLQWLFTLRSPGDKEVKSLPGADYLATRVTDTELRLQVANMSQGRTLYCTCSDWGPYEQYFGPGTRLTVL.

Worth noting for this clone: Here the gene names and germline are mouse. The CDR3: CASSRNPGQKDTQYF. The sequenced part of the CDR3 DNA is TGTGCTAGCAGTAGAAATCCGGGACAAAAAGAC. The V call is TRBV17, the J call TRBJ2-5; tentatively, D is TRBD1 (6 bases). The read terminates 4 residues before the CDR3 end, so the remaining end is supplied by the germline J gene. CDR1 MNHDT and CDR2 YYDKIL come from the germline V gene. The CDR3 length is 15 residues.

This clone came up a few times. Gene names are mouse gene names. The sequence runs out 4 residues before the end of the CDR3; the remainder is reconstructed from the germline J gene. The sample holds other DNA sequences that translate to the same CDR3. The chain links TRBV1 to TRBJ2-5; 9 bases line up with TRBD2. The trim removed 0 bases at V and 2 bases at J, leaving 0 bases unmatched. The CDR3 extends over 15 amino acids. Germline CDR1 NSQYPW, CDR2 LRSPGD (reference sequence). The sequenced part of the CDR3 DNA is TGCACCTGCAGTGCAGAGACTGGGGGCCAAGAC. Its translation: CTCSAETGGQD. The CDR3 reads in full as CTCSAETGGQDTQYF.

This clone was detected a few times. Germline and genes here are mouse. Read sequence stops 4 residues before the CDR3 end, and the germline J gene provides the missing end. The gene calls are TRBV5 and TRBJ2-5; TRBD2 matches 7 bases. V was clipped by 4 bases and J by 3 bases; unmatched bases: 4. CDR1 is LGHNA, CDR2 YNLKQL, per germline (reference sequence). The CDR3 runs to 14 residues. Partial CDR3 DNA: TGTGCCAGCAGCCCGGCTGGGGGTCAAGAC. This gives the protein CASSPAGGQD. In full, the CDR3 is CASSPAGGQDTQYF.

Note on this clone: These gene names are mouse names. The CDR3 goes on 4 residues after the read ends, and that part is filled in from the germline J gene. The chain links TRBV1 to TRBJ1-2, with D possibly being TRBD1 (5 bases). Germline loops: CDR1 NSQYPW, CDR2 LRSPGD (reference sequence). This CDR3 is 14 amino acids long. The sequenced CDR3 bases are TGCACCTGCAGTGCAGATCAGGGTCGGTCC. Translating gives CTCSADQGRS. The whole CDR3 protein is CTCSADQGRSDYTF.

Turning to this clone: All gene names here are mouse names. The sequence runs out 4 residues before the end of the CDR3; the remainder is reconstructed from the germline J gene. This chain links TRBV13-3 with TRBJ1-2; 7 bases fit TRBD1. CDR1 is NNHDY and CDR2 is SYVADS in the germline V gene. Germline trimming cut 3 bases from V and 0 bases from J; bases unmatched to any gene: 2. CDR3 size: 14 residues. The sequenced CDR3 bases are TGTGCCAGCAGTGCGGGACAGACAAACTCC. Translation gives CASSAGQTNS. The CDR3 in full is CASSAGQTNSDYTF.